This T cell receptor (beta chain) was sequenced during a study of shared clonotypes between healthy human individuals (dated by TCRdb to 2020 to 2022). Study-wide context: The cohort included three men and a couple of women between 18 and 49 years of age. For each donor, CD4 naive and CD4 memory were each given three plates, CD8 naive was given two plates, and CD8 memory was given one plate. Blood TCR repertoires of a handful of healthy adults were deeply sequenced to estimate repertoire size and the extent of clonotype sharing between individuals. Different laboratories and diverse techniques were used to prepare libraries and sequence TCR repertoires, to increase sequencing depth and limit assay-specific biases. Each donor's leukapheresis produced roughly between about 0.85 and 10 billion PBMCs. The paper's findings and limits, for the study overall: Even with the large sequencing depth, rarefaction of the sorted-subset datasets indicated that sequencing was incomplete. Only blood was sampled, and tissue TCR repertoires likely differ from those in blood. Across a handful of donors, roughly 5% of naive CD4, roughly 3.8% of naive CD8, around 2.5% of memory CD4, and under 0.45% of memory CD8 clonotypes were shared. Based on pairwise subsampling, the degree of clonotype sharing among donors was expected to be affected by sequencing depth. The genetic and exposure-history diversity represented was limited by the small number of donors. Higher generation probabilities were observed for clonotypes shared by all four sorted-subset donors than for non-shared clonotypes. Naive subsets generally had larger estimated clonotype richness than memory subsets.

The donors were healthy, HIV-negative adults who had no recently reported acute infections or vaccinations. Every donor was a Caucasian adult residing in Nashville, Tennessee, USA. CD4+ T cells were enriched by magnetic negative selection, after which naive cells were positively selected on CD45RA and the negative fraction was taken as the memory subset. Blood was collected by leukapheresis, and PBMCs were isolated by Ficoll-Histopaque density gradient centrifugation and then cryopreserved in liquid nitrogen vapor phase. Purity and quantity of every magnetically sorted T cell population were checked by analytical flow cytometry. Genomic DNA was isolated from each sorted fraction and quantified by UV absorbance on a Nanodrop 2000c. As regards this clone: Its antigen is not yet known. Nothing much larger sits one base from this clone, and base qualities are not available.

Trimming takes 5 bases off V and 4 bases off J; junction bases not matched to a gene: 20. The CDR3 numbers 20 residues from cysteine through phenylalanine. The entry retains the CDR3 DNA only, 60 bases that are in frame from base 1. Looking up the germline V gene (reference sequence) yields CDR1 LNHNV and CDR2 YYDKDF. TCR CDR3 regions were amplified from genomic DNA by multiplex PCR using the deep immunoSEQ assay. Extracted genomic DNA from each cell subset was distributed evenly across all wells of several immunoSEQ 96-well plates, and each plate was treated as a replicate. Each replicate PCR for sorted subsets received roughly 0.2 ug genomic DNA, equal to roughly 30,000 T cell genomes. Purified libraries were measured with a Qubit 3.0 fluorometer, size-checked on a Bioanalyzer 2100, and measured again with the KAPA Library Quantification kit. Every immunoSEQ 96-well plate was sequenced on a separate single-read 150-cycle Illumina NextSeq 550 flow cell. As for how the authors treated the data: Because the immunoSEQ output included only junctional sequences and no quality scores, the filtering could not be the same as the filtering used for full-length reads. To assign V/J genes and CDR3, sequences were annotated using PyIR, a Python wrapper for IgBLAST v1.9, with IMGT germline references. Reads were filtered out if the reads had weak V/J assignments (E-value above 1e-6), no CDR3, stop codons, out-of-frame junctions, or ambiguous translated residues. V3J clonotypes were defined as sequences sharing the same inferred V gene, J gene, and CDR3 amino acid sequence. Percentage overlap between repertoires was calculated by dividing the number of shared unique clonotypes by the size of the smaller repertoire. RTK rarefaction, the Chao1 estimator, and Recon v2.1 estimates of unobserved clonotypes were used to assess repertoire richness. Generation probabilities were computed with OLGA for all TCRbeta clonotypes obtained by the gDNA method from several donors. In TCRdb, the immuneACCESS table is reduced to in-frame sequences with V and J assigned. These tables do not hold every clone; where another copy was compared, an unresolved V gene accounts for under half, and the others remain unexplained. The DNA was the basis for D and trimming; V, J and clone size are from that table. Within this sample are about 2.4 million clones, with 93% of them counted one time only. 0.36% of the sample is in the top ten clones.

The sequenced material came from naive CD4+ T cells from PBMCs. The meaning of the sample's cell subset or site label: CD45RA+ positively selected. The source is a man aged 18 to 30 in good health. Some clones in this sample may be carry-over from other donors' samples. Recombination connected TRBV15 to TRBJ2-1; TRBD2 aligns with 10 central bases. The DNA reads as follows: TGTGCCACCAGCCCAGGAAAAGGAGCGGGAGGGCGTAGGGGATACAATGAGCAGTTCTTC. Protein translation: CATSPGKGAGGRRGYNEQFF. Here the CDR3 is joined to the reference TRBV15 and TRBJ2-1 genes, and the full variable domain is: DAMVIQNPRYQVTQFGKPVTLSCSQTLNHNVMYWYQQKSSQAPKLLFHYYDKDFNNEADTPDNFQSRRPNTSFCFLDIRSPGLGDTAMYLCATSPGKGAGGRRGYNEQFFGPGTRLTVL.